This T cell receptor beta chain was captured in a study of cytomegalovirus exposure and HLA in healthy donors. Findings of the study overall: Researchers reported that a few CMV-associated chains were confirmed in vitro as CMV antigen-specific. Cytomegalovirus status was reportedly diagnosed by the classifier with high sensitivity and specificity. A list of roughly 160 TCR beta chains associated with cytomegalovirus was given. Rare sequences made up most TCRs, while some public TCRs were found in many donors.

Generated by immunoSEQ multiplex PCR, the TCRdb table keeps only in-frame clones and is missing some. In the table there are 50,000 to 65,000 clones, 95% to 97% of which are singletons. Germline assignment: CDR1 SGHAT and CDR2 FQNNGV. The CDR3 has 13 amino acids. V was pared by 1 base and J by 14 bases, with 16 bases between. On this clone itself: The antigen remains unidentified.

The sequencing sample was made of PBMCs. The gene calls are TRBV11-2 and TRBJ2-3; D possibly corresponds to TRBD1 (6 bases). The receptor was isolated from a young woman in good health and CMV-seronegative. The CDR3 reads CASSLVMGQGPYF. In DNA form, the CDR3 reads TGTGCCAGCAGCTTAGTTATGGGGCAGGGGCCGTATTTT.